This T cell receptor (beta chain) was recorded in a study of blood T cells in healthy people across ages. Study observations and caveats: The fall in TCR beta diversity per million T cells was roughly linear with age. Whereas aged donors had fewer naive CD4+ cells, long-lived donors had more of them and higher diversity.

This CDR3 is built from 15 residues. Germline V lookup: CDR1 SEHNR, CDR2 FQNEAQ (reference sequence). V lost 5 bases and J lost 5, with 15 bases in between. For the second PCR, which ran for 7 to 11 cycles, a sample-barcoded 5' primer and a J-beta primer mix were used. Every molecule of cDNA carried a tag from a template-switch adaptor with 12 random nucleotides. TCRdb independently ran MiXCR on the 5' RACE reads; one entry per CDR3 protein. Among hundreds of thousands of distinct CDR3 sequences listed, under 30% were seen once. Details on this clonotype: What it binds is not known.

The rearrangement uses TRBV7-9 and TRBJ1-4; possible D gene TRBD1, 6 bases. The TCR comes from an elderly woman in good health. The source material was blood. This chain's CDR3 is CASSHQGGRNEKLFF. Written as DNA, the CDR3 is TGTGCCAGCAGCCACCAAGGGGGGCGAAATGAAAAACTGTTTTTT.